The 20 T cell receptor beta chains listed next were all sequenced from one sample in a study of blood T cell repertoires in COVID-19. Assay used: immunoSEQ multiplex PCR; TCRdb lists only in-frame clones, some missing. The repertoire holds about 75,000 clones, with about 87% as singletons. The sequenced material came from peripheral blood. Receptors originate from a woman between 45 and 60 years old with acute or convalescent COVID-19.

The chain employs TRBV6-1 and TRBJ2-4; 14 positions agree with TRBD2. In germline, CDR1 is MNHNS, CDR2 SASEGT. The CDR3 consists of 20 residues. Trimming removed 3 bases from V and 0 bases from J; junction bases left unmatched: 10. CDR3 residues: CASSDYPGLAGVGAKNIQYF. In DNA, the CDR3 is TGTGCCAGCAGTGACTACCCGGGACTAGCGGGAGTGGGAGCCAAAAACATTCAGTACTTC.

CDR3 amino acids: CASRTGVAGELFF. The CDR3 DNA follows: TGTGCCAGCAGGACAGGGGTCGCCGGGGAGCTGTTTTTT. V gene TRBV12-3 or TRBV12-4 combines with J gene TRBJ2-2; 8 positions match TRBD1. V gave up 6 bases and J gave up 6 bases; unmatched junction bases: 3. The CDR3 covers 13 residues.

The V gene is TRBV30, the J gene TRBJ1-2; 7 nucleotides match TRBD1. The ends lost 4 bases at V and 7 bases at J; junction bases unmatched: 9. The CDR3 contains 13 residues. Per germline, CDR1 GTSNPN and CDR2 SVGIG (reference sequence). CDR3 sequence: CAWTGTEVRGYTF. The CDR3 nucleotides are TGTGCCTGGACAGGGACAGAAGTCCGTGGCTACACCTTC.

This clone was counted a few times. This chain connects TRBV3-1 (or the pseudogene TRBV3-2) to TRBJ1-2; TRBD1 matches 9 bases. The CDR3 has 12 amino acids. After removal of 4 bases from V and 7 bases from J, the junction contained 1 base not matched to a gene. Per germline, CDR1 LGHDT and CDR2 YNNKEL (reference sequence). CDR3 DNA: TGTGCCAGCAGCCGGACAGGGGTTGGCTACACCTTC. Translated: CASSRTGVGYTF.

The chain is built from TRBV6-5 and TRBJ2-7; 12 bases are a match to TRBD1. The CDR3 totals 14 residues. Trimming cost V 3 bases and J 5 bases; bases outside gene matches: 2. The germline V gene encodes CDR1 MNHEY and CDR2 SVGAGI. CDR3 nucleotide sequence: TGTGCCAGCAGTTATGGGACAGGGGGCCACGAGCAGTACTTC. This translates into CASSYGTGGHEQYF.

This chain connects TRBV21-1 to TRBJ1-4; no check of the table's D call, TRBD1, against the DNA was made. TRBV21-1 is annotated as a pseudogene. The CDR3 loop spans 19 amino acids. The CDR3 spells CASSKGTVNPNGRSEKLFF. CDR3 nucleotide sequence: TGTGCCAGCAGCAAAGGGACAGTAAACCCCAACGGAAGGAGTGAAAAACTGTTTTTT.

This chain connects TRBV5-5 to TRBJ1-1; no definite D call. Germline loops: CDR1 SGHKS, CDR2 YYEKEE (reference sequence). The CDR3 consists of 12 residues. V lost 4 bases, J lost 8 bases, and 12 bases lay in between. The CDR3 is CASSPESREAFF. For the CDR3, the DNA is TGTGCCAGCAGCCCAGAAAGCAGGGAAGCTTTCTTT.

The chain uses TRBV19 and TRBJ1-2, with 9 bases aligning to TRBD1. Germline V CDR1 and CDR2: LNHDA, SQIVND (reference sequence). The CDR3 covers 14 residues. J gave up 4 bases and V 4 bases, and 4 bases lay outside the gene matches. CDR3 in amino acids: CASSRDRVGYGYTF. The DNA for the CDR3 is TGTGCCAGTAGTAGGGACAGGGTCGGCTATGGCTACACCTTC. Together with reference TRBV19 and TRBJ1-2, the CDR3 gives the full variable domain: DGGITQSPKYLFRKEGQNVTLSCEQNLNHDAMYWYRQDPGQGLRLIYYSQIVNDFQKGDIAEGYSVSREKKESFPLTVTSAQKNPTAFYLCASSRDRVGYGYTFGSGTRLTVV.

V gene TRBV29-1 combines with J gene TRBJ2-1, with TRBD2 as a possible D gene (6 bases). Trimming left V 7 bases short and J 10 bases short, with 17 bases between. Germline CDR1 is SQVTM and CDR2 is ANQGSEA. This CDR3 is 12 amino acids long. This CDR3 is CSAQRGVGEQFF. The CDR3 nucleotides read TGCAGCGCCCAGCGCGGGGTGGGAGAGCAGTTCTTC.

The chain recombines TRBV3-1 (or the pseudogene TRBV3-2) with TRBJ1-2; D might be TRBD1 (6 bases). Germline V gives CDR1 LGHDT, CDR2 YNNKEL (reference sequence). V lost 6 bases, J lost 5 bases, and 22 bases lay in between. The length of the CDR3 is 16 residues. The CDR3 sequence: CASRPLMETGPYGYTF. CDR3 coding DNA: TGTGCCAGCAGACCCCTGATGGAAACAGGGCCGTATGGCTACACCTTC.

This rearrangement joins TRBV2 to TRBJ2-1; TRBD1 matches at 7 bases. The ends lost 7 bases at V and 6 bases at J; junction bases unmatched: 9. This CDR3 region has 14 residues. CDR1 is SNHLY and CDR2 is FYNNEI in the germline V gene. CDR3 residues: CASILRQGRNEQFF. The CDR3 DNA reads as TGTGCCAGCATCTTGAGACAGGGACGCAATGAGCAGTTCTTC. The full variable domain, in which reference TRBV2 and TRBJ2-1 provide the parts outside the CDR3, is EPEVTQTPSHQVTQMGQEVILRCVPISNHLYFYWYRQILGQKVEFLVSFYNNEISEKSEIFDDQFSVERPDGSNFTLKIRSTKLEDSAMYFCASILRQGRNEQFFGPGTRLTVL.

The chain uses TRBV6-5 and TRBJ1-6, with TRBD1 identical over 8 bases. The CDR3 contains 16 residues. Looked up from germline, CDR1 is MNHEY and CDR2 is SVGAGI. V was pared by 4 bases and J by 10 bases, with 12 bases of the junction left unmatched. The CDR3 loop reads CASSSNPDRGGSPLHF. The CDR3 DNA reads as TGTGCCAGCAGTTCCAATCCAGACAGGGGTGGATCACCCCTCCACTTT.

V usage is TRBV9 and J usage is TRBJ1-3; D is unclear. The CDR3 extends over 13 amino acids. V lost 0 bases and J lost 4, with 5 bases in between. Germline V lookup: CDR1 SGDLS, CDR2 YYNGEE. CDR3 sequence: CASSVAGGNTIYF. The CDR3 DNA is TGTGCCAGCAGCGTAGCGGGAGGAAACACCATATATTTT.

This clone was seen just once. This sequence joins TRBV7-2 and TRBJ1-2; maybe TRBD1 (6 bases). Germline V CDR1 and CDR2: SGHTA, FQGNSA. The CDR3 spans 14 residues. The V and J ends lost 1 base and 3 bases respectively, with 9 bases between them. The CDR3 spells CASSLDPGDYGYTF. CDR3 bases: TGTGCCAGCAGCTTAGATCCAGGGGACTATGGCTACACCTTC.

The chain combines TRBV5-1 with TRBJ2-7; the match to TRBD2 covers 8 bases. Trimming removed 4 bases from V and 5 bases from J; junction bases left unmatched: 8. The CDR3 covers 14 residues. Germline V gives CDR1 SGHRS, CDR2 YFSETQ. The CDR3 nucleotides read TGCGCCAGCAGCATAAATAGCGGGGCGGACGAGCAGTACTTC. Residues: CASSINSGADEQYF.

The rearrangement links TRBV30 to TRBJ2-7; perhaps TRBD1 as D (5 bases). Trimming took off 3 bases at V and 7 bases at J, with 10 bases between the two ends. Germline CDR1 and CDR2: GTSNPN and SVGIG (reference sequence). This CDR3 has 11 residues. CDR3 nucleotides: TGTGCCTGGAGAGACAGTTGGGAGCAGTACTTC. Protein sequence: CAWRDSWEQYF.

The rearrangement joins TRBV19 to TRBJ2-3; 7 positions match TRBD2. Germline values: CDR1 LNHDA, CDR2 SQIVND (reference sequence). The CDR3 has 17 residues. After removal of 6 bases from V and 2 bases from J, the junction contained 14 bases not matched to a gene. The CDR3, as DNA: TGTGCCAGTAGACTTTCGGGAGGATCATACAACACAGATACGCAGTATTTT. As protein: CASRLSGGSYNTDTQYF.

The chain couples TRBV5-6 to TRBJ1-1; 7 positions match TRBD1. This CDR3 spans 13 amino acids. V lost 6 bases, J lost 2 bases, and 4 bases stayed unmatched. Germline V CDR1 and CDR2: SGHDT, YYEEEE. The CDR3 spells CASIGQANTEAFF. CDR3 nucleotides: TGTGCCAGCATTGGACAGGCAAACACTGAAGCTTTCTTT.

This clone was recorded once. CDR3 protein: CAWRGQGAGHEQYF. CDR3 bases: TGTGCCTGGAGGGGACAGGGGGCGGGCCACGAGCAGTACTTC. The chain is built from TRBV30 and TRBJ2-7, with 12 bases identical to TRBD1. J gave up 5 bases and V 3 bases, and 5 bases lay outside the gene matches. The CDR3 spans 14 residues. Germline loops: CDR1 GTSNPN, CDR2 SVGIG (reference sequence).

This sequence joins TRBV10-3 and TRBJ2-1, with TRBD1 as a possible D gene (6 bases). The CDR3 runs to 16 residues. Trimming stripped 3 bases from V and 3 bases from J, with 15 bases between. Per the germline V gene, CDR1 is ENHRY and CDR2 is SYGVKD. Here the CDR3 DNA reads TGTGCCATCAGTGACCCGACCGGGACAAACTACAATGAGCAGTTCTTC. Protein: CAISDPTGTNYNEQFF.